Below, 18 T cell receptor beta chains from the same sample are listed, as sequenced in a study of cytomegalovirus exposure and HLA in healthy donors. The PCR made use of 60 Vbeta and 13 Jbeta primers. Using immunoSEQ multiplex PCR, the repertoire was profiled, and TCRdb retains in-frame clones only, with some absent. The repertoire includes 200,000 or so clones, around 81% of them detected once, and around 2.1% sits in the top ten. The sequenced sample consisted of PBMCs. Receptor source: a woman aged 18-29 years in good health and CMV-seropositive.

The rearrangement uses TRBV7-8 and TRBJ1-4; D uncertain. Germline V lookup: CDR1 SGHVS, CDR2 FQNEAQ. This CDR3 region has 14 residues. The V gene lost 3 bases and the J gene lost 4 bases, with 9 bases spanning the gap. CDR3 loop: CASSLGGFNEKLFF. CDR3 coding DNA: TGTGCCAGCAGCTTGGGAGGATTTAATGAAAAACTGTTTTTT.

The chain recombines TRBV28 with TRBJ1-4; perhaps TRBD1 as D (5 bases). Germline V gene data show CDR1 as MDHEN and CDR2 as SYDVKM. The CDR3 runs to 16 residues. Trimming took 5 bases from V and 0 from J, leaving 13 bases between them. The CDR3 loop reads CASSPGTGTTNEKLFF. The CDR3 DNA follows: TGTGCCAGCAGTCCCGGCACAGGAACAACTAATGAAAAACTGTTTTTT. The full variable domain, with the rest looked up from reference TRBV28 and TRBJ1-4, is DVKVTQSSRYLVKRTGEKVFLECVQDMDHENMFWYRQDPGLGLRLIYFSYDVKMKEKGDIPEGYSVSREKKERFSLILESASTNQTSMYLCASSPGTGTTNEKLFFGSGTQLSVL.

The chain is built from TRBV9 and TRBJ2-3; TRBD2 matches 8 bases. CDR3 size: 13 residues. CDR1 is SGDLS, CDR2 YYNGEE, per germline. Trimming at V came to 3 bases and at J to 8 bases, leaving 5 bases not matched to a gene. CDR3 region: CASSGGLGTTQYF. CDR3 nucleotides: TGTGCCAGCAGCGGGGGACTAGGCACTACGCAGTATTTT.

The CDR3 here is CASSTQGWGQPQHF. The CDR3 coding sequence is TGTGCCAGCAGCACCCAGGGTTGGGGCCAGCCCCAGCATTTT. The V call is TRBV2, the J call TRBJ1-5; D is possibly TRBD1 (5 bases). Per the germline V gene, CDR1 is SNHLY and CDR2 is FYNNEI. Trimming left V 6 bases short and J 7 bases short, with 16 bases between. This CDR3 is built from 14 residues.

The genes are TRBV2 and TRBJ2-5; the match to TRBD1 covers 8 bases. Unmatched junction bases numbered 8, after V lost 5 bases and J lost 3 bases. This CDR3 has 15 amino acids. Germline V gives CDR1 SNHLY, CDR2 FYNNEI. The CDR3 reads CASSTRTGLEETQYF. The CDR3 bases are TGTGCCAGCAGTACCCGGACAGGGTTGGAAGAGACCCAGTACTTC.

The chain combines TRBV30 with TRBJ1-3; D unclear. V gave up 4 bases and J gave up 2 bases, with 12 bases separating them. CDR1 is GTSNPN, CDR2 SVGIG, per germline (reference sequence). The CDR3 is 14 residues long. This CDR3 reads CAWTMGDAGNTIYF. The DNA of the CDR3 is TGTGCCTGGACTATGGGCGACGCTGGAAACACCATATATTTT. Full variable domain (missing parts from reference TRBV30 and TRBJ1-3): SQTIHQWPATLVQPVGSPLSLECTVEGTSNPNLYWYRQAAGRGLQLLFYSVGIGQISSEVPQNLSASRPQDRQFILSSKKLLLSDSGFYLCAWTMGDAGNTIYFGEGSWLTVV.

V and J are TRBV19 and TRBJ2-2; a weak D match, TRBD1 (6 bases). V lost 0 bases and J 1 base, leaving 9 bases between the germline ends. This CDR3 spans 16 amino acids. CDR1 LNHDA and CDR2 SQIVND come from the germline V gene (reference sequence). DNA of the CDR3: TGTGCCAGTAGTATAGAAAGGACAGAGAACACCGGGGAGCTGTTTTTT. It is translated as CASSIERTENTGELFF.

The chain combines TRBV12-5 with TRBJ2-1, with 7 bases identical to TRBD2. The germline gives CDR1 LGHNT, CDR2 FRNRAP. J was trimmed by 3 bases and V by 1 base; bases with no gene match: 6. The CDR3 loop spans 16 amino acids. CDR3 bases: TGTGCTAGTGGTTTGGCCCTAGCGGACTTCTACAATGAGCAGTTCTTC. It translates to CASGLALADFYNEQFF.

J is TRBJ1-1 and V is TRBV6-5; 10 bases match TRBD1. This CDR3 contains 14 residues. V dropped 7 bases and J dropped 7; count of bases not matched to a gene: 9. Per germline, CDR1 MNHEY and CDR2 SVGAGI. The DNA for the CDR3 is TGTGCCAGCAAAAAGGGACAGGGGAAGTTTGAAGCTTTCTTT. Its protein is CASKKGQGKFEAFF.

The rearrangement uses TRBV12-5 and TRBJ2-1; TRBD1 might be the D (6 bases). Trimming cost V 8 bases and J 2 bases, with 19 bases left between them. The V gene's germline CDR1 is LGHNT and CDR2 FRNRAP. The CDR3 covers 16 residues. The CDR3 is CASCILVGGPYNEQFF. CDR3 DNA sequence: TGTGCTAGTTGTATACTTGTAGGGGGTCCCTACAATGAGCAGTTCTTC. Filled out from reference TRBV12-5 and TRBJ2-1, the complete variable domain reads DARVTQTPRHKVTEMGQEVTMRCQPILGHNTVFWYRQTMMQGLELLAYFRNRAPLDDSGMPKDRFSAEMPDATLATLKIQPSEPRDSAVYFCASCILVGGPYNEQFFGPGTRLTVL.

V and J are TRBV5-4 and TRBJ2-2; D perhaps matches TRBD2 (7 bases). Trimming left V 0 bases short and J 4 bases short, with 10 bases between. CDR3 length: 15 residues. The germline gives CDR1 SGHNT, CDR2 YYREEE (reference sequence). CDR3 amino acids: CASSLVAGATGELFF. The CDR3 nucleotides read TGTGCCAGCAGCTTGGTTGCGGGGGCCACCGGGGAGCTGTTTTTT.

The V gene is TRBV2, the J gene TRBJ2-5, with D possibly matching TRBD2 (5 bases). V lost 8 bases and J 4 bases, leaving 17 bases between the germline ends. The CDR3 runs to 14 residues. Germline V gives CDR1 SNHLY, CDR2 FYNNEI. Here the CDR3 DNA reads TGTGCCAGCTGCCTGAACTTGGCGGGAGAGACCCAGTACTTC. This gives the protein CASCLNLAGETQYF.

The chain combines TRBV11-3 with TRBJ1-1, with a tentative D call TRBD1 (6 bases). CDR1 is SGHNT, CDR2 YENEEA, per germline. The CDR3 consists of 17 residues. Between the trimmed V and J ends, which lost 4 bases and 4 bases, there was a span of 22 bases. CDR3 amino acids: CASSSTGPPFLGTEAFF. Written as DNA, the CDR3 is TGTGCCAGCAGCTCCACAGGGCCTCCTTTTCTTGGCACTGAAGCTTTCTTT.

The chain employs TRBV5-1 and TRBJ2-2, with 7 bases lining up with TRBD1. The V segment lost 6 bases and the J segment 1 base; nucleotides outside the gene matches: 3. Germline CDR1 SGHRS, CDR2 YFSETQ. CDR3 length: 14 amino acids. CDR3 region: CASNRDRNTGELFF. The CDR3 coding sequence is TGCGCCAGCAACAGGGACAGGAACACCGGGGAGCTGTTTTTT.

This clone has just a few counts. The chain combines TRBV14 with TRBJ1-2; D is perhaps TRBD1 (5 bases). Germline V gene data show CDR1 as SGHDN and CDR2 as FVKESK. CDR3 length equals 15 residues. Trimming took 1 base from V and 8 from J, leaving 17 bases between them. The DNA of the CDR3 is TGTGCCAGCAGCCAAGGGTCCGGCAGGGCCGCGGGCTACACCTTC. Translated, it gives CASSQGSGRAAGYTF.

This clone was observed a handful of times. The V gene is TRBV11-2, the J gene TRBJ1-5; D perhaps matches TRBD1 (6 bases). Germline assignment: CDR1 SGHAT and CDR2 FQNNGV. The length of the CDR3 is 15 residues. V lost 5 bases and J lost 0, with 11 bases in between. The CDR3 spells CASSQTGNSNQPQHF. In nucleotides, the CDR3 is TGTGCCAGCAGCCAAACAGGGAATAGCAATCAGCCCCAGCATTTT.

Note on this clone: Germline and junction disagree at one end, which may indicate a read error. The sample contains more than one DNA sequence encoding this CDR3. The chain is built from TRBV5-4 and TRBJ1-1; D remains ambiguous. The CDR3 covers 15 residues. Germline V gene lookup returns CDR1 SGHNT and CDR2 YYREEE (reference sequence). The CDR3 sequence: CASSLDLGGLTEAFF. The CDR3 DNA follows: TGTGCCAGCAGCTTGGACTTGGGAGGTCTCACTGAAGCCTTCTTT.

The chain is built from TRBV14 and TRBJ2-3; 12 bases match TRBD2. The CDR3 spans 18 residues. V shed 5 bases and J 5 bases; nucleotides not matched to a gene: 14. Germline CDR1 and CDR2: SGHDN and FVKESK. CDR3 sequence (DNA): TGTGCCAGCAGCGGACGGACTAGCGGGGTTATCCGGAGAGATACGCAGTATTTT. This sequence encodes CASSGRTSGVIRRDTQYF.